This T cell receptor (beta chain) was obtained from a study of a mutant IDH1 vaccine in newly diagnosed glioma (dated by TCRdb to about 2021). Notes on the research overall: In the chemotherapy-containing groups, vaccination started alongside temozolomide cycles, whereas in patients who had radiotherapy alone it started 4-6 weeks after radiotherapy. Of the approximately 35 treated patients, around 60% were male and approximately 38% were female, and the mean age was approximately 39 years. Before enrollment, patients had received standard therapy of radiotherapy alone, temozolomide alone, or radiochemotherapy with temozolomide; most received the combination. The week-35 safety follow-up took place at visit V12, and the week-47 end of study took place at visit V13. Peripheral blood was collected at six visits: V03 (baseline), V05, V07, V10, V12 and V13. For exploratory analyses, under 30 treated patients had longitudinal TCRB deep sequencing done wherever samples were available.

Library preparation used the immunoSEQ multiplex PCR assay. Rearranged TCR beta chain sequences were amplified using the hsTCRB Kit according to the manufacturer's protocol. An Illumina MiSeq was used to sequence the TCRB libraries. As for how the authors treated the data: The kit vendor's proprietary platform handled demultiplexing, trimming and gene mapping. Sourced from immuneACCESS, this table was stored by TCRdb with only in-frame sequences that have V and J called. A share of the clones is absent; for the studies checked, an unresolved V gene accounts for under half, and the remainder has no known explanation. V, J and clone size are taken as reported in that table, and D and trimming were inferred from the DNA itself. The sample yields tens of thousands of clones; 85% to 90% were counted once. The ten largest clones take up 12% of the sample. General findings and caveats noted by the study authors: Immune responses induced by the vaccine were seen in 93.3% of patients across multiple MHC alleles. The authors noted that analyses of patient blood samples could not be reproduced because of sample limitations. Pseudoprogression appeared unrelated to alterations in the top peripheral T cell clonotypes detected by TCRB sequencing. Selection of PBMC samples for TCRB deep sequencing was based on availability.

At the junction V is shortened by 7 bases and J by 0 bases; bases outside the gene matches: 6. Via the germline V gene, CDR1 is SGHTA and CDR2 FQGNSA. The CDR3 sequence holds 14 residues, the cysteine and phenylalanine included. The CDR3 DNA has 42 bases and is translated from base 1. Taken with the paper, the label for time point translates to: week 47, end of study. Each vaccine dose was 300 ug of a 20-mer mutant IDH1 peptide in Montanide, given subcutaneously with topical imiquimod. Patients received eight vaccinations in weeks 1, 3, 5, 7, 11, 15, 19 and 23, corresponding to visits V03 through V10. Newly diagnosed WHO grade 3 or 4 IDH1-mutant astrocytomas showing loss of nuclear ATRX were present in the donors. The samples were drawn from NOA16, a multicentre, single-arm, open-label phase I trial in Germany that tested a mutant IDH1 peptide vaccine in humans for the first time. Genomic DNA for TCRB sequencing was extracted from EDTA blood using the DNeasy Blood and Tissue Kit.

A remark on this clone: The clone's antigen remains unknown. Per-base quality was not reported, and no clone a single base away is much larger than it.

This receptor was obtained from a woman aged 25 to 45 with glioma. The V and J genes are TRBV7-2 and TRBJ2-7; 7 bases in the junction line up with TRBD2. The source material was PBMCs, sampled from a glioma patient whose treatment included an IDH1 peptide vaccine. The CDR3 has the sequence CASMWEGSSYEQYF. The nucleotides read TGTGCCAGCATGTGGGAGGGAAGCTCCTACGAGCAGTACTTC.